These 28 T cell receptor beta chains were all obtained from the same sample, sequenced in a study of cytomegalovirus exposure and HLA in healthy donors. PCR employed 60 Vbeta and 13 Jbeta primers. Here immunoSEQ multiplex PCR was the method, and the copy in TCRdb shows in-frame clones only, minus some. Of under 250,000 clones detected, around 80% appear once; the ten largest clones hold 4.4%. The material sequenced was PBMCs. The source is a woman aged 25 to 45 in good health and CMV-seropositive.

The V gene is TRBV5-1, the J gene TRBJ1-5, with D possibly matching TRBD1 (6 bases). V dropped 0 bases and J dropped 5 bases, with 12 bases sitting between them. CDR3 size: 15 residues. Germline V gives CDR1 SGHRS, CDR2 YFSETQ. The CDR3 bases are TGCGCCAGCAGCTTGGCTGGACAGCCTTATCAGCCCCAGCATTTT. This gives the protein CASSLAGQPYQPQHF. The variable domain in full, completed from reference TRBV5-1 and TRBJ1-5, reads KAGVTQTPRYLIKTRGQQVTLSCSPISGHRSVSWYQQTPGQGLQFLFEYFSETQRNKGNFPGRFSGRQFSNSRSEMNVSTLELGDSALYLCASSLAGQPYQPQHFGDGTRLSIL.

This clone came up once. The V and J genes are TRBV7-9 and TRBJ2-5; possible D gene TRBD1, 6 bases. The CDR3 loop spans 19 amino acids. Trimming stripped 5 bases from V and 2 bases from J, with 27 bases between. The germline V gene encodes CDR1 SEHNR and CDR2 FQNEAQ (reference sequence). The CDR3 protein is CASSRNLGALMVGQETQYF. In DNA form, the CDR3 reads TGTGCCAGCAGCCGCAACCTGGGGGCTCTAATGGTGGGACAAGAGACCCAGTACTTC.

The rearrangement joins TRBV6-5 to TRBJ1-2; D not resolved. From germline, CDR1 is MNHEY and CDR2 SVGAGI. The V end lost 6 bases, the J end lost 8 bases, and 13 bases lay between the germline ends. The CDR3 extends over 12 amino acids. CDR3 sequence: CASSELLGGYTF. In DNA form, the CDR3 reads TGTGCCAGCAGCGAGCTGTTGGGCGGCTACACCTTC.

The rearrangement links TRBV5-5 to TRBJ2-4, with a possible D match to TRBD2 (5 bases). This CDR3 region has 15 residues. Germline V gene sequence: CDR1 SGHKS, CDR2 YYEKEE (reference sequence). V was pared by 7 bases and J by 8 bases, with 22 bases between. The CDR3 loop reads CASGKRYSPLDIQYF. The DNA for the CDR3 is TGTGCCAGCGGCAAAAGGTACTCACCACTAGACATTCAGTACTTC.

The CDR3 DNA sequence: TGTGCCAGCAGGGCCGGGACACCTCCGAGAAATGAAAAACTGTTTTTT. Its protein is CASRAGTPPRNEKLFF. J is TRBJ1-4 and V is TRBV2; the D gene is possibly TRBD1 (6 bases). The germline V gene has CDR1 SNHLY and CDR2 FYNNEI. V was pared by 6 bases and J by 5 bases, with 19 bases between. There are 16 residues in the CDR3.

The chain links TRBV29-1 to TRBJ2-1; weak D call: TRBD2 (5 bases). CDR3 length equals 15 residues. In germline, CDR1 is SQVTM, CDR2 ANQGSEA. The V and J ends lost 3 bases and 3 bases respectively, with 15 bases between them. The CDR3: CSVDPRIRDYNEQFF. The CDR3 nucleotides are TGCAGCGTTGACCCTCGGATTCGGGACTACAATGAGCAGTTCTTC.

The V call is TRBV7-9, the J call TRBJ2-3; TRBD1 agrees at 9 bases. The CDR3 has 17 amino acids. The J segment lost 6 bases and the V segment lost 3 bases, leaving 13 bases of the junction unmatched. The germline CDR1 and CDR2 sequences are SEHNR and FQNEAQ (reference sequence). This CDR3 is CASSFQGTGPVFDTQYF. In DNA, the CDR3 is TGTGCCAGCAGCTTTCAAGGGACAGGGCCCGTCTTTGATACGCAGTATTTT.

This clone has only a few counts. This CDR3 is CASSPRSGGTSGANVLTF. CDR3 DNA sequence: TGCGCCAGCAGCCCCCGCAGCGGGGGGACTTCTGGGGCCAACGTCCTGACTTTC. This chain joins TRBV4-3 and TRBJ2-6; TRBD2 matches 9 bases. This CDR3 is 18 amino acids long. V lost 4 bases to trimming and J lost 1 base; unmatched junction nucleotides: 8. Looked up from germline, CDR1 is LGHNA and CDR2 is YSLEER.

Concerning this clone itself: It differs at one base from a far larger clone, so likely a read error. The CDR3 is CASSHPTGPQSNTGELFF. The CDR3 nucleotides read TGTGCCAGCAGCCATCCTACGGGTCCCCAGAGTAACACCGGGGAGCTGTTTTTT. The V gene is TRBV7-9, the J gene TRBJ2-2; D gene unclear. Germline V CDR1 and CDR2: SEHNR, FQNEAQ (reference sequence). The CDR3 contains 18 residues. Trimming stripped 5 bases from V and 2 bases from J, with 21 bases between.

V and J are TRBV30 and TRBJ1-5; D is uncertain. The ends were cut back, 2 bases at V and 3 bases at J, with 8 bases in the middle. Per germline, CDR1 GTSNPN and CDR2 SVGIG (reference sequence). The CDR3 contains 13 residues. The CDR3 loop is CAWSRGANQPQHF. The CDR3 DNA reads TGTGCCTGGAGTCGGGGAGCCAATCAGCCCCAGCATTTT. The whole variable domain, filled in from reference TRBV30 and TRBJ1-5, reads SQTIHQWPATLVQPVGSPLSLECTVEGTSNPNLYWYRQAAGRGLQLLFYSVGIGQISSEVPQNLSASRPQDRQFILSSKKLLLSDSGFYLCAWSRGANQPQHFGDGTRLSIL.

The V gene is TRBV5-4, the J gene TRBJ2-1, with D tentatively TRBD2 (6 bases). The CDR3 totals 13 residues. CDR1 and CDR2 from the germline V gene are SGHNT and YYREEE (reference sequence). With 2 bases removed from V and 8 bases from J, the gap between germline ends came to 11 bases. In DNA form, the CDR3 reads TGTGCCAGCAGCTTCCCGGGAGTAGATGAGCAGTTCTTC. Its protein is CASSFPGVDEQFF.

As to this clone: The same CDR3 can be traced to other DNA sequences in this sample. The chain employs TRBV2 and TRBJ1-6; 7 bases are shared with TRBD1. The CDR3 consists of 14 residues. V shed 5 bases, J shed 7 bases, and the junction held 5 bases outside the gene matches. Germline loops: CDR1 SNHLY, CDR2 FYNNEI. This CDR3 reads CASSRQGGNSPLHF. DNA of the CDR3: TGTGCCAGCAGTCGACAGGGAGGCAATTCACCCCTCCACTTT.

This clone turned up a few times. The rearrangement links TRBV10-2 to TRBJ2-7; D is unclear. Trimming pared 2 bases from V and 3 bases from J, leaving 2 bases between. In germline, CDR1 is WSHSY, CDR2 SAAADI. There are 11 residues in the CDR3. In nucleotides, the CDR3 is TGCGCCAGCAGTGAGCACTACGAGCAGTACTTC. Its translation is CASSEHYEQYF.

The CDR3 DNA reads TGTGCCAGCAGCTCCCCGGGGGTAGATACGCAGTATTTT. Translating it yields CASSSPGVDTQYF. This sequence joins TRBV7-8 and TRBJ2-3; tentative D call: TRBD2 (6 bases). Germline V gene sequence: CDR1 SGHVS, CDR2 FQNEAQ. V lost 4 bases and J 5 bases, leaving 10 bases between the germline ends. The CDR3 runs 13 residues.

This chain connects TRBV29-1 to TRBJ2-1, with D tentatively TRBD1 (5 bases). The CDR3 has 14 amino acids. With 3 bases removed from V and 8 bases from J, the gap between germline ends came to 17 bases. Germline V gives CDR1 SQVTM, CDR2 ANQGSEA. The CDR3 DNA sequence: TGCAGCGTTGAGATGTTAGTGACAGTCGATGAGCAGTTCTTC. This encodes CSVEMLVTVDEQFF.

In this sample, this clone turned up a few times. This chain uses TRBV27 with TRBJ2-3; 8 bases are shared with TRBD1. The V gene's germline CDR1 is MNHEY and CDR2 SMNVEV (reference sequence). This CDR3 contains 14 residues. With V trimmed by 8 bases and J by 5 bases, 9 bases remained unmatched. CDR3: CASAVAGGIDTQYF. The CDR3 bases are TGTGCCAGCGCGGTGGCAGGGGGCATAGATACGCAGTATTTT.

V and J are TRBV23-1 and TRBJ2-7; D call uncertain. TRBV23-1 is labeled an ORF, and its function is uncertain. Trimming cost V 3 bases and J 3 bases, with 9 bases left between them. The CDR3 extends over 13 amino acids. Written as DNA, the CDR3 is TGCGCCAGCAGTCACAGGCCGCACTACGAGCAGTACTTC. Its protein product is CASSHRPHYEQYF.

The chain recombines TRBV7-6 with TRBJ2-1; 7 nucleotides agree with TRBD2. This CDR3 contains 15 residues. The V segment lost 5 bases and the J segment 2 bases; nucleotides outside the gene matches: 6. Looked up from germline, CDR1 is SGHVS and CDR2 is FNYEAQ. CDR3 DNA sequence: TGTGCCAGCAGCCGCGGGGAGGGGACCTACAATGAGCAGTTCTTC. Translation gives CASSRGEGTYNEQFF.

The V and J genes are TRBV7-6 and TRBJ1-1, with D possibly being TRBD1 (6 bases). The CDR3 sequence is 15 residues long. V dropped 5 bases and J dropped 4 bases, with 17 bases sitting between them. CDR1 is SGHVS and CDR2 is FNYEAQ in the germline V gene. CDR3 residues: CASSVEAGASTEAFF. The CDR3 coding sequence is TGTGCCAGCAGCGTCGAGGCGGGGGCGAGCACTGAAGCTTTCTTT.

The CDR3 DNA follows: TGTGCCAGCAGGGTAGCGAAAAACACAGATACGCAGTATTTT. Its translation is CASRVAKNTDTQYF. This chain links TRBV2 with TRBJ2-3; TRBD2 might be the D (5 bases). The CDR3 consists of 14 residues. Germline-derived CDR1 and CDR2 are SNHLY and FYNNEI. Deletions cut 6 bases from V and 2 bases from J, with 12 bases between.

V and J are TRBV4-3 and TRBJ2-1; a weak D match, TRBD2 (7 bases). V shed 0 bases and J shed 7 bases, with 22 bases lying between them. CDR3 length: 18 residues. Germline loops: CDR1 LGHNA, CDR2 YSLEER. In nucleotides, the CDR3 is TGCGCCAGCAGCCAAGATCTATTAAGGGGGAGGGCCGGGAATGAGCAGTTCTTC. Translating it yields CASSQDLLRGRAGNEQFF.

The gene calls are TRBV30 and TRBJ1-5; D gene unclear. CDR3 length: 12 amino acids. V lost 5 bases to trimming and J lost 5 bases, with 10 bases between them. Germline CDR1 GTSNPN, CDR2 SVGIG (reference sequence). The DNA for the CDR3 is TGTGCCTGGGGGGAGTCCGATCAGCCCCAGCATTTT. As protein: CAWGESDQPQHF.

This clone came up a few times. CDR3 sequence reads: CASTVDRDGWDTEAFF. DNA of the CDR3: TGTGCCAGCACCGTGGACAGGGACGGGTGGGACACTGAAGCTTTCTTT. The chain uses TRBV5-6 and TRBJ1-1; 8 bases match TRBD1. Germline V lookup: CDR1 SGHDT, CDR2 YYEEEE. V shed 6 bases, J shed 3 bases, and the junction held 13 bases outside the gene matches. This CDR3 is 16 amino acids long. The full variable domain, rest sourced from reference TRBV5-6 and TRBJ1-1, is DAGVTQSPTHLIKTRGQQVTLRCSPKSGHDTVSWYQQALGQGPQFIFQYYEEEERQRGNFPDRFSGHQFPNYSSELNVNALLLGDSALYLCASTVDRDGWDTEAFFGQGTRLTVV.

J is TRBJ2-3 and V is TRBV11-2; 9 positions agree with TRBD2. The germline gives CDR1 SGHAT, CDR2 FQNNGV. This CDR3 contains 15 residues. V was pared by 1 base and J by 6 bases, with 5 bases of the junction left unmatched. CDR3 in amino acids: CASSLVPSGTDTQYF. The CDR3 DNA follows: TGTGCCAGCAGCTTAGTACCTAGCGGGACCGATACGCAGTATTTT.

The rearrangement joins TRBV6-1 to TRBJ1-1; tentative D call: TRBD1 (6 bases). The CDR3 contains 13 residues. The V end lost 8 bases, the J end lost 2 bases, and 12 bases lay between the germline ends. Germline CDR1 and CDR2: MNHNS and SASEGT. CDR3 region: CASPTGLNTEAFF. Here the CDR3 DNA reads TGTGCCAGCCCAACAGGGCTAAACACTGAAGCTTTCTTT.

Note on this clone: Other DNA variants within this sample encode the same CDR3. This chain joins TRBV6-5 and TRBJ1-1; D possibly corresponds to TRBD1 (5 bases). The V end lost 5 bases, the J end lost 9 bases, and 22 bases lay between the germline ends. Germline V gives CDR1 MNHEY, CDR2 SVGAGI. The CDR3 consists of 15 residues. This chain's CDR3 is CASSRTGRWGGKAFF. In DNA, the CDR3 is TGTGCCAGCAGTCGAACAGGACGTTGGGGAGGAAAAGCTTTCTTT.

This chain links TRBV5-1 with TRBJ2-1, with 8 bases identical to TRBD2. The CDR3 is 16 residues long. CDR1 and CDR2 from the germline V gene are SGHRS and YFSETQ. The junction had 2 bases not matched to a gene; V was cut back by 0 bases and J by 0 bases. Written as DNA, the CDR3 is TGCGCCAGCAGCTTGGATCGGGGGGGCTCCTACAATGAGCAGTTCTTC. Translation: CASSLDRGGSYNEQFF.

CDR3 sequence (DNA): TGTGCCATCAGCGAAACCGGGACAGACACCGGGGAGCTGTTTTTT. Protein sequence: CAISETGTDTGELFF. The chain links TRBV10-3 to TRBJ2-2; 7 bases are a match to TRBD1. Germline trimming cut 6 bases from V and 3 bases from J; bases unmatched to any gene: 7. This CDR3 is built from 15 residues. Germline V gene sequence: CDR1 ENHRY, CDR2 SYGVKD.